This passage covers 28 T cell receptor beta chains from one sample sequenced in a study of CD8 T cells in ankylosing spondylitis. TCRdb independently ran MiXCR on the 5' RACE reads; one entry per CDR3 protein. The profile shows about 300,000 distinct CDR3 sequences, around 10% of them singletons. The sequenced sample was blood, either unsorted or a sorted T cell fraction (not recorded which). These receptors were taken from a female donor with ankylosing spondylitis or in good health (not recorded which).

The V call is TRBV20-1, the J call TRBJ1-2; no clear D gene. The CDR3 is 13 residues long. V was clipped by 0 bases and J by 1 base, with 6 bases between them. CDR1 DFQATT and CDR2 SNEGSKA come from the germline V gene (reference sequence). The CDR3 sequence: CSARETINYGYTF. DNA for the CDR3: TGCAGTGCTAGAGAAACAATTAACTATGGCTACACCTTC.

The chain combines TRBV7-9 with TRBJ2-7; D possibly uses TRBD1 or TRBD2 (7 bases each). The CDR3 loop spans 14 amino acids. CDR1 SEHNR and CDR2 FQNEAQ come from the germline V gene (reference sequence). V was trimmed by 5 bases and J by 4 bases, leaving 15 bases between them. This CDR3 reads CASSPGGASYEQYF. The CDR3 region has the DNA TGTGCCAGCAGCCCAGGGGGGGCTTCATACGAGCAGTACTTC.

The V gene is TRBV11-3, the J gene TRBJ2-1, with a tentative D call TRBD1 (6 bases). V was clipped by 1 base and J by 10 bases, with 11 bases between them. This CDR3 spans 13 amino acids. Germline lookup yields CDR1 SGHNT and CDR2 YENEEA. CDR3 nucleotide sequence: TGTGCCAGCAGCTTAGGGTTAAGGGGGGAGCAGTTCTTC. Translating gives CASSLGLRGEQFF.

The genes are TRBV3-1 and TRBJ2-7; tentative D call: TRBD2 (6 bases). The germline V gene has CDR1 LGHDT and CDR2 YNNKEL (reference sequence). The V gene lost 4 bases and the J gene lost 5 bases, with 18 bases spanning the gap. The CDR3 sequence is 15 residues long. CDR3 in amino acids: CASSRKNPGLHEQYF. The CDR3 bases are TGTGCCAGCAGCCGGAAAAACCCGGGACTTCACGAGCAGTACTTC.

This clonotype has ten or more counts. The CDR3 bases are TGTGCCAGCAGCGTACTCGGACAGGGAGGATACGAGCAGTACTTC. Protein product: CASSVLGQGGYEQYF. V usage is TRBV12-3 or TRBV12-4 and J usage is TRBJ2-7; 8 bases match TRBD1. V lost 6 bases, J lost 4 bases, and 11 bases stayed unmatched. CDR3 size: 15 residues.

About this clonotype itself: A much larger clone sits a single nucleotide away, making a read error possible. DNA of the CDR3: TGCGCCAGCAGCTTGGGAGCCGACTCGGGCAATGAGCCGTTCTTC. This sequence encodes CASSLGADSGNEPFF. The V and J genes are TRBV5-1 and TRBJ2-1; D is undetermined. The CDR3 loop spans 15 amino acids. Germline V gene data show CDR1 as SGHRS and CDR2 as YFSETQ.

This clonotype was seen repeatedly, ten times or more. The chain uses TRBV5-1 and TRBJ2-7; D is unclear. Trimming left V 0 bases short and J 2 bases short, with 12 bases between. The CDR3 extends over 15 amino acids. The germline gives CDR1 SGHRS, CDR2 YFSETQ. CDR3 bases: TGCGCCAGCAGCTTGGACTCAAGATCCACCTACGAGCAGTACTTC. Residues: CASSLDSRSTYEQYF.

Only a few counts were recorded for this clonotype. The V gene is TRBV12-3 or TRBV12-4, the J gene TRBJ2-7; TRBD2 matches at 8 bases. Losses at the gene ends were 4 bases for V and 2 bases for J; bases not matched to a gene: 7. The CDR3 totals 15 residues. CDR3 amino acids: CASSSPGGPTYEQYF. The CDR3 DNA follows: TGTGCCAGCAGTTCCCCGGGGGGGCCAACCTACGAGCAGTACTTC.

This clonotype showed up many times. The chain employs TRBV20-1 and TRBJ2-1, with D perhaps matching TRBD2 (5 bases). Per the germline V gene, CDR1 is DFQATT and CDR2 is SNEGSKA (reference sequence). The V end lost 2 bases, the J end lost 3 bases, and 11 bases lay between the germline ends. This CDR3 region has 14 residues. DNA of the CDR3: TGCAGTGCTAGACCACTAGTTGTCTACAATGAGCAGTTCTTC. Its protein is CSARPLVVYNEQFF.

This clonotype has ten or more counts. V usage is TRBV27 and J usage is TRBJ2-7; TRBD1 might be the D (6 bases). CDR1 and CDR2 from the germline V gene are MNHEY and SMNVEV (reference sequence). The CDR3 contains 11 residues. The germline V and J ends were trimmed by 11 bases and 9 bases, with 17 bases remaining between them. In DNA, the CDR3 is TGTGCCGCCGGGACAAATGTGGTGCAGTACTTC. The encoded protein is CAAGTNVVQYF.

This clonotype has just one count. A read error may be the cause here, since a much bigger clone is one base away. V gene TRBV21-1 combines with J gene TRBJ2-1; TRBD1, as called in the table, went unchecked against the DNA. TRBV21-1 is listed as a pseudogene. CDR3 length equals 16 residues. CDR3 in DNA: TGTGCCAGCAGCAAGGCGGGGGGGCAGGATAACAATGAGCAGTTCTTC. Its translation: CASSKAGGQDNNEQFF.

This clonotype has a handful of counts. The chain couples TRBV20-1 to TRBJ2-3; D not certain. This CDR3 has 11 residues. The germline gives CDR1 DFQATT, CDR2 SNEGSKA (reference sequence). The V gene lost 3 bases and the J gene lost 6 bases, with 7 bases spanning the gap. The CDR3 region has the DNA TGCAGTGCTAGCCCAGTGGATACGCAGTATTTT. Protein: CSASPVDTQYF.

This clonotype has a count of ten or more. This chain links TRBV5-6 with TRBJ1-2; 7 nucleotides match TRBD1. This CDR3 spans 14 amino acids. V was pared by 6 bases and J by 8 bases, with 13 bases of the junction left unmatched. Germline-derived CDR1 and CDR2 are SGHDT and YYEEEE. The CDR3, as DNA: TGTGCCAGCACCTCTGGGTCAGGGACAGAGGGCTACACCTTC. Its protein product is CASTSGSGTEGYTF.

This clonotype occurred many times. The chain has TRBV20-1 and TRBJ1-1; possibly TRBD1 for D (5 bases). The V end lost 3 bases, the J end lost 1 base, and 15 bases lay between the germline ends. The CDR3 sequence is 15 residues long. Germline CDR1 and CDR2: DFQATT and SNEGSKA (reference sequence). The CDR3: CSARSIGHQNTEAFF. Here the CDR3 DNA reads TGCAGTGCTAGGTCAATCGGACACCAGAACACTGAAGCTTTCTTT.

In this sample, this clonotype turned up many times. The V and J genes are TRBV7-2 and TRBJ2-3; weak D call: TRBD2 (6 bases). CDR1 SGHTA and CDR2 FQGNSA come from the germline V gene. The CDR3 contains 12 residues. V shed 6 bases and J shed 6 bases, with 10 bases lying between them. The DNA for the CDR3 is TGTGCCAGCAGACCTAGCGCCGATACGCAGTATTTT. Translation: CASRPSADTQYF.

In its sample, this clonotype was seen many times. The rearrangement uses TRBV7-9 and TRBJ2-7; D not resolved. Trimming shortened V by 5 bases and J by 3 bases, and 17 bases separated the two germline ends. Germline-derived CDR1 and CDR2 are SEHNR and FQNEAQ (reference sequence). This CDR3 comprises 15 residues. In DNA, the CDR3 is TGTGCCAGCAGCGTCGAGCGTGGTAAGGGCTACGAGCAGTACTTC. Translated: CASSVERGKGYEQYF.

The chain links TRBV24-1 to TRBJ2-1; 7 nucleotides agree with TRBD2. CDR1 and CDR2 from the germline V gene are KGHDR and SFDVKD. This CDR3 region has 18 residues. V was clipped by 5 bases and J by 7 bases; unmatched bases: 19. The CDR3 reads CATSGSRGRDLRQNEQFF. The CDR3 DNA follows: TGTGCCACCAGTGGGTCTCGCGGGAGAGACCTCCGGCAAAATGAGCAGTTCTTC.

This clonotype was seen at least ten times. The chain combines TRBV7-6 with TRBJ1-3; D gene ambiguous. In germline, CDR1 is SGHVS, CDR2 FNYEAQ. The CDR3 has 16 amino acids. V lost 1 base and J 3 bases, leaving 13 bases between the germline ends. DNA for the CDR3: TGTGCCAGCAGCTTAGTAGGAGGTACCCTTGGAAACACCATATATTTT. This encodes CASSLVGGTLGNTIYF.

This clonotype turned up a few times. The V call is TRBV7-9, the J call TRBJ2-1, with 10 bases lining up with TRBD2. CDR1 is SEHNR, CDR2 FQNEAQ, per germline (reference sequence). This CDR3 is built from 16 residues. The ends lost 3 bases at V and 2 bases at J; junction bases unmatched: 4. The CDR3 here is CASSFQAGGPYNEQFF. CDR3 DNA: TGTGCCAGCAGCTTCCAAGCGGGAGGGCCCTACAATGAGCAGTTCTTC.

This clonotype was counted many times. The rearrangement links TRBV6-6 to TRBJ2-5, with D unresolved. CDR3 length: 13 residues. V was shortened by 5 bases and J by 4 bases, with 11 bases between the two germline ends. The germline gives CDR1 MNHNY, CDR2 SVGAGI (reference sequence). CDR3 nucleotides: TGTGCCAGCAGTAGCCTAGGTGGAGAGACCCAGTACTTC. It codes for CASSSLGGETQYF.

The chain is built from TRBV30 and TRBJ2-7; no clear D gene. The CDR3 has 10 residues. Germline V gives CDR1 GTSNPN, CDR2 SVGIG (reference sequence). V dropped 5 bases and J dropped 3 bases, with 5 bases sitting between them. CDR3 sequence: CAWGHYEQYF. The CDR3 DNA follows: TGTGCCTGGGGCCACTACGAGCAGTACTTC.

J is TRBJ2-3 and V is TRBV7-2, with TRBD2 matching over 7 bases. The CDR3 extends over 15 amino acids. The ends lost 7 bases at V and 1 base at J; junction bases unmatched: 8. Germline values: CDR1 SGHTA, CDR2 FQGNSA. CDR3 DNA: TGTGCCAGCACCAATCCTAGCGGAGGCACAGATACGCAGTATTTT. Protein sequence: CASTNPSGGTDTQYF.

This clonotype turned up a few times. J is TRBJ1-2 and V is TRBV11-2, with TRBD1 as a possible D gene (5 bases). Germline V gene lookup returns CDR1 SGHAT and CDR2 FQNNGV. V lost 0 bases and J 4 bases, leaving 12 bases between the germline ends. The CDR3 contains 15 residues. The CDR3 region is CASSLEAGILYGYTF. In nucleotides, the CDR3 is TGTGCCAGCAGCTTAGAGGCAGGGATACTCTATGGCTACACCTTC.

This clonotype was counted ten times or more. The chain joins TRBV29-1 to TRBJ2-1, with 12 bases fitting TRBD2. In germline, CDR1 is SQVTM, CDR2 ANQGSEA. Losses at the gene ends were 7 bases for V and 12 bases for J; bases not matched to a gene: 10. The CDR3 consists of 13 residues. The DNA of the CDR3 is TGCAGCGCCGGGACTAGCGGGCCCACAGGGCAGTTCTTC. Translation gives CSAGTSGPTGQFF.

This clonotype was counted only a few times. The V gene is TRBV7-8, the J gene TRBJ2-1; 11 bases line up with TRBD2. The germline gives CDR1 SGHVS, CDR2 FQNEAQ. Germline trimming cut 5 bases from V and 0 bases from J; bases unmatched to any gene: 6. The CDR3 spans 17 residues. CDR3 nucleotides: TGTGCCAGCAGCCTACGACTAGCGGGGCGCTCCTACAATGAGCAGTTCTTC. This sequence encodes CASSLRLAGRSYNEQFF.

This clonotype was counted ten times or more. The chain employs TRBV12-3 or TRBV12-4 and TRBJ2-5; 8 bases are a match to TRBD1. Germline trimming cut 6 bases from V and 1 base from J; bases unmatched to any gene: 4. The CDR3 consists of 14 residues. CDR3 sequence (DNA): TGTGCCAGCAGCCTGGACAGGGCCCAAGAGACCCAGTACTTC. Translated, it gives CASSLDRAQETQYF.

This clonotype was detected many times. The chain couples TRBV12-3 or TRBV12-4 to TRBJ1-2; TRBD1 aligns across 9 bases. The CDR3 consists of 13 residues. V shed 5 bases and J 7 bases; nucleotides not matched to a gene: 5. As DNA, the CDR3 is TGTGCCAGCAGTCGGGGACAGGGTAGTGGCTACACCTTC. The encoded protein is CASSRGQGSGYTF.

The sample holds many counts of this clonotype. The rearrangement joins TRBV7-2 to TRBJ2-1; D gene uncertain. V lost 1 base to trimming and J lost 6 bases, with 10 bases between them. Germline V gene sequence: CDR1 SGHTA, CDR2 FQGNSA. The CDR3 contains 14 residues. CDR3 amino acids: CASSLVARSNEQFF. In nucleotides, the CDR3 is TGTGCCAGCAGCTTAGTCGCTAGGTCCAATGAGCAGTTCTTC.